This T cell receptor beta chain was captured by sequencing in a study of Tregs in tolerant kidney transplant recipients. Whole-study results and caveats: Few patients were studied, so findings need validation in larger groups. Biological reproducibility was not directly addressed in this study.

Thawed PBMCs were FACS-sorted into unstimulated CD4+CD25+CD127- regulatory T cells, CD4+CD25- non-regulatory cells, CD4 and CD8 cells. Before regulatory T cell sorting, thawed PBMCs rested overnight at 37°C in roughly 190 IU/ml IL-2. The data were produced by immunoSEQ multiplex PCR, yet TCRdb's version contains in-frame clones alone and is incomplete. The sample carries about 17,000 clones, roughly four fifths recorded once. The germline gives CDR1 SGHTA, CDR2 FQGNSA. With 3 bases removed from V and 9 bases from J, the gap between germline ends came to 18 bases. The CDR3 contains 15 residues. Of note for this clone: Antigen specificity is unknown.

The TCR comes from a human donor in good health. V is TRBV7-2 and J is TRBJ2-1; D possibly corresponds to TRBD2 (9 bases). Material for sequencing was Tregs from blood. For the CDR3, the DNA is TGTGCCAGCAGCTTGTATTCTAGCGGGACAGGTGAGCAGTTCTTC. Its protein product is CASSLYSSGTGEQFF. The complete variable domain, with remaining parts taken from reference TRBV7-2 and TRBJ2-1, reads GAGVSQSPSNKVTEKGKDVELRCDPISGHTALYWYRQSLGQGLEFLIYFQGNSAPDKSGLPSDRFSAERTGGSVSTLTIQRTQQEDSAVYLCASSLYSSGTGEQFFGPGTRLTVL.